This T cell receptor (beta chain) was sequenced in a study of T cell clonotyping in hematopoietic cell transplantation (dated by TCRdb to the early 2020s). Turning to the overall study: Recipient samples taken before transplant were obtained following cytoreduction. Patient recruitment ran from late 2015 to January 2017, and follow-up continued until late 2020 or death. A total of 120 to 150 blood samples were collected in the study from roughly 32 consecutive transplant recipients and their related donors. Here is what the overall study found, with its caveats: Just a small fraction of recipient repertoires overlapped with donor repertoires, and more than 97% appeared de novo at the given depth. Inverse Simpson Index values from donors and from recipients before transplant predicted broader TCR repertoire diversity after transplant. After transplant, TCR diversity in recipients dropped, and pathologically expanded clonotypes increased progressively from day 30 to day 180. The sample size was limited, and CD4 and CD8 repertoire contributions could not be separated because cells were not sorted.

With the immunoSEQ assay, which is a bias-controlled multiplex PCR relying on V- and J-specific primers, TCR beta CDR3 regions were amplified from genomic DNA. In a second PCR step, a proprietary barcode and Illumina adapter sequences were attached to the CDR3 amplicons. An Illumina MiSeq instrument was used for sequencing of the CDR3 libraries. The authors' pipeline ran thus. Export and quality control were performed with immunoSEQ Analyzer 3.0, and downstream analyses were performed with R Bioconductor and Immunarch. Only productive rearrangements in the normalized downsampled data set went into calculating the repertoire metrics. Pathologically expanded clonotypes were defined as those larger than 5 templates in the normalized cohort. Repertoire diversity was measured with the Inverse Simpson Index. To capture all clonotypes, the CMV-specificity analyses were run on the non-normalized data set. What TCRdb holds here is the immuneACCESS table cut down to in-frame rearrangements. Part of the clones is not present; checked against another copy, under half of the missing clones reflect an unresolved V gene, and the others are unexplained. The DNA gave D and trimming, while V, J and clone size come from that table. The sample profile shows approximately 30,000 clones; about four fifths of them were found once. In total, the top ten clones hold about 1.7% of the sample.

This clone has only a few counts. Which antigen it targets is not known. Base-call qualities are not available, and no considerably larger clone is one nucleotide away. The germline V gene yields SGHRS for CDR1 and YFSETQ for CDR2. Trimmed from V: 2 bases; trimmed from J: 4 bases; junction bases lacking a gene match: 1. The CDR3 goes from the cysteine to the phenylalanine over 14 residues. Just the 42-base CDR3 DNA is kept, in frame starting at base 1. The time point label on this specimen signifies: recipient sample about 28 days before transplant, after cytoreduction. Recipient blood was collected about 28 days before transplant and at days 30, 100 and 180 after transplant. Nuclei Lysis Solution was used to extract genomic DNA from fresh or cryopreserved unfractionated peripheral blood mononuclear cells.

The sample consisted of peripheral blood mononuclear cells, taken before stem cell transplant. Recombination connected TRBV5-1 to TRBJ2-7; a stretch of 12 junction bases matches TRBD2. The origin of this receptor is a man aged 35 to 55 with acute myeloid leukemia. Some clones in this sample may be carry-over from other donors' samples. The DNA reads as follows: TGCGCCAGCAGCTTTGGACTAGCGGGATACGAGCAGTACTTC. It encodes CASSFGLAGYEQYF.